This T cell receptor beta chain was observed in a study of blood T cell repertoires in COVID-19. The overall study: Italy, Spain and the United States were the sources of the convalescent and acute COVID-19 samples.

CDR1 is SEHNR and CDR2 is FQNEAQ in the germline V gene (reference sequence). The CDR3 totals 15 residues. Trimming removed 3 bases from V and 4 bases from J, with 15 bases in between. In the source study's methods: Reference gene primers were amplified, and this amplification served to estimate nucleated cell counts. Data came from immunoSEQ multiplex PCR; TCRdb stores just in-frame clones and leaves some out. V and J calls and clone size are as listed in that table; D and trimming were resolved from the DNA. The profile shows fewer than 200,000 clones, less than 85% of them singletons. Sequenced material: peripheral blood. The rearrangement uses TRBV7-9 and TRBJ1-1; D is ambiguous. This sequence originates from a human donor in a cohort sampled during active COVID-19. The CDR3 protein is CASSFYPPEGTEAFF. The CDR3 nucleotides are TGTGCCAGCAGCTTTTACCCTCCCGAGGGCACTGAAGCTTTCTTT.